Presented here are 30 T cell receptor beta chains from one specimen sequenced in a study of T cells in Graves' hyperthyroidism and ophthalmopathy. The CDR3 regions of TCR beta were amplified from RNA transcripts. During a first-round RT-PCR of the TCR CDR3, the HTBI primer set was used. From the multiplex PCR reads, TCRdb called clonotypes with MiXCR, one entry per CDR3 protein. The data contain about 840,000 distinct CDR3 sequences, around 38% of them singletons. What was sequenced was blood. The source is a young man with Graves' hyperthyroidism.

This clonotype showed up just a few times. The V call is TRBV14, the J call TRBJ2-5; 10 nucleotides match TRBD1. Germline trimming cut 4 bases from V and 3 bases from J; bases unmatched to any gene: 8. The CDR3 length is 16 residues. The germline CDR1 and CDR2 sequences are SGHDN and FVKESK. The CDR3, as DNA: TGTGCCAGCAGCCGCTACTACGGGACAGGGGAAGAGACCCAGTACTTC. As protein: CASSRYYGTGEETQYF. Complete variable domain (other parts from reference TRBV14 and TRBJ2-5): EAGVTQFPSHSVIEKGQTVTLRCDPISGHDNLYWYRRVMGKEIKFLLHFVKESKQDESGMPNNRFLAERTGGTYSTLKVQPAELEDSGVYFCASSRYYGTGEETQYFGPGTRLLVL.

The chain uses TRBV29-1 and TRBJ2-7; tentatively, D is TRBD2 (6 bases). The DNA end lines up better with TRBJ2-1; the J call may be wrong. The CDR3 spans 12 residues. The germline V gene encodes CDR1 SQVTM and CDR2 ANQGSEA. CDR3: CSVEDRRVEQFF. In DNA form, the CDR3 reads TGCAGCGTTGAAGATCGGAGGGTTGAGCAGTTCTTC.

To note about this clonotype: A clone one base away is much larger, so this may be a read error. The chain combines TRBV2 with TRBJ2-2, with D possibly TRBD1 on 5 matching bases. Looked up from germline, CDR1 is SNHLY and CDR2 is FYNNEI. The CDR3 is made up of 15 amino acids. The CDR3: CASSLDSPNTRELFF. The CDR3 DNA reads TGTGCCAGCAGTCTCGACAGCCCGAACACCAGGGAGCTGTTTTTT. The full variable domain, in which reference TRBV2 and TRBJ2-2 provide the parts outside the CDR3, is EPEVTQTPSHQVTQMGQEVILRCVPISNHLYFYWYRQILGQKVEFLVSFYNNEISEKSEIFDDQFSVERPDGSNFTLKIRSTKLEDSAMYFCASSLDSPNTRELFFGEGSRLTVL.

This clonotype has a handful of counts. J is TRBJ2-6 and V is TRBV2; TRBD1 might be the D (6 bases). Trimming removed 5 bases at V and 0 bases at J, with 11 bases between. Germline CDR1 is SNHLY and CDR2 is FYNNEI. This CDR3 region has 16 residues. The CDR3 region is CASSSDSPSGANVLTF. As DNA, the CDR3 is TGTGCCAGCAGTTCGGACAGCCCCTCTGGGGCCAACGTCCTGACTTTC.

A few counts support this clonotype. The chain combines TRBV7-9 with TRBJ1-1, with no clear D. This CDR3 is built from 15 residues. Germline V gene lookup returns CDR1 SEHNR and CDR2 FQNEAQ (reference sequence). Trimming pared 1 base from V and 2 bases from J, leaving 11 bases between. This CDR3 is CASSLVVGVNTEAFF. In DNA, the CDR3 is TGTGCCAGCAGCTTAGTCGTTGGGGTTAACACTGAAGCTTTCTTT.

This clonotype was seen more than once but under ten times. This CDR3 is CASSPTPTGELFF. CDR3 nucleotide sequence: TGTGCCAGCAGCCCAACACCAACCGGGGAGCTGTTTTTT. This chain joins TRBV11-2 and TRBJ2-2; D gene ambiguous. V lost 5 bases, J lost 5 bases, and 9 bases lay in between. Germline V gene lookup returns CDR1 SGHAT and CDR2 FQNNGV. The CDR3 is made up of 13 amino acids.

The chain combines TRBV2 with TRBJ1-5; 10 bases agree with TRBD1. Unmatched junction bases numbered 12, after V lost 7 bases and J lost 9 bases. The germline V gene encodes CDR1 SNHLY and CDR2 FYNNEI. The CDR3 contains 15 residues. The CDR3 region is CASNLGQGVSRPQHF. DNA for the CDR3: TGTGCCAGCAACCTTGGACAGGGGGTTAGTCGGCCCCAGCATTTT.

This chain joins TRBV7-2 and TRBJ2-7, with 7 bases lining up with TRBD2. Germline-derived CDR1 and CDR2 are SGHTA and FQGNSA. After removal of 5 bases from V and 0 bases from J, the junction contained 7 bases not matched to a gene. This CDR3 has 15 residues. CDR3: CASSPELAFSYEQYF. CDR3 nucleotide sequence: TGTGCCAGCAGCCCCGAACTAGCGTTCTCCTACGAGCAGTACTTC.

This clonotype came up many times. This chain links TRBV2 with TRBJ2-7; tentative D call: TRBD2 (5 bases). This CDR3 is built from 13 residues. V lost 4 bases to trimming and J lost 6 bases, with 13 bases between them. Germline V gene lookup returns CDR1 SNHLY and CDR2 FYNNEI. CDR3 region: CASSGGPGREQYF. CDR3 coding DNA: TGTGCCAGCAGTGGAGGGCCAGGACGCGAGCAGTACTTC. Variable domain in full (rest from reference TRBV2 and TRBJ2-7): EPEVTQTPSHQVTQMGQEVILRCVPISNHLYFYWYRQILGQKVEFLVSFYNNEISEKSEIFDDQFSVERPDGSNFTLKIRSTKLEDSAMYFCASSGGPGREQYFGPGTRLTVT.

J is TRBJ1-2 and V is TRBV12-3 or TRBV12-4; D is undetermined. The CDR3 consists of 15 residues. The V end lost 3 bases, the J end lost 6 bases, and 17 bases lay between the germline ends. The CDR3, as DNA: TGTGCCAGCAGTTTTGATCCAGGCGACCTTAATGGCTACACCTTC. Encoded protein: CASSFDPGDLNGYTF.

About this clonotype itself: A clone one base away is much larger, so this may be a read error. This chain uses TRBV7-8 with TRBJ1-3, with a tentative D call TRBD1 (6 bases). V shed 5 bases and J shed 0 bases, with 11 bases lying between them. Germline V gene lookup returns CDR1 SGHVS and CDR2 FQNEAQ. The CDR3 extends over 15 amino acids. This chain's CDR3 is CASSPQGVSGNTIYF. The CDR3 DNA reads as TGTGCCAGCAGCCCACAGGGTGTCTCTGGAAACACCATATATTTT.

This clonotype was counted only a few times. The chain employs TRBV11-1 and TRBJ2-7; 9 nucleotides match TRBD2. The length of the CDR3 is 13 residues. Trimming cost V 10 bases and J 4 bases; bases outside gene matches: 8. Germline loops: CDR1 SGHAT, CDR2 FQDESV (reference sequence). In DNA form, the CDR3 reads TGTGCCATCGGAATAGCGGGGGAATACGAGCAGTACTTC. Its protein product is CAIGIAGEYEQYF. The variable domain in full, completed from reference TRBV11-1 and TRBJ2-7, reads EAEVAQSPRYKITEKSQAVAFWCDPISGHATLYWYRQILGQGPELLVQFQDESVVDDSQLPKDRFSAERLKGVDSTLKIQPAELGDSAMYLCAIGIAGEYEQYFGPGTRLTVT.

The rearrangement links TRBV9 to TRBJ1-3; 9 nucleotides match TRBD1. The V segment lost 5 bases and the J segment 4 bases; nucleotides outside the gene matches: 4. The length of the CDR3 is 14 residues. Germline CDR1 and CDR2: SGDLS and YYNGEE. CDR3: CASRDRGAGNTIYF. CDR3 coding DNA: TGTGCCAGCAGGGACAGGGGAGCGGGAAACACCATATATTTT.

There are many counts of this clonotype. The rearrangement links TRBV2 to TRBJ1-6; 9 nucleotides agree with TRBD1. Looked up from germline, CDR1 is SNHLY and CDR2 is FYNNEI. The J segment lost 9 bases and the V segment lost 10 bases, leaving 10 bases of the junction unmatched. This CDR3 spans 14 amino acids. CDR3 region: CATHRTGESSPLHF. The CDR3, as DNA: TGTGCCACCCATAGGACAGGGGAGAGTTCACCCCTCCACTTT.

This clonotype occurred many times. V is TRBV29-1 and J is TRBJ1-2, with D possibly being TRBD1 (5 bases). V was trimmed by 3 bases and J by 6 bases, leaving 8 bases between them. This CDR3 has 11 residues. Germline loops: CDR1 SQVTM, CDR2 ANQGSEA. CDR3 region: CSVEVGDGYTF. In DNA form, the CDR3 reads TGCAGCGTTGAGGTGGGGGATGGCTACACCTTC.

This sequence joins TRBV5-1 and TRBJ2-3; 8 nucleotides line up with TRBD2. The CDR3 runs 14 residues. With 2 bases clipped from V and 2 bases from J, the junction kept 1 base outside the gene matches. Germline V gene data show CDR1 as SGHRS and CDR2 as YFSETQ. The CDR3 loop is CASSLGLATDTQYF. The CDR3 DNA reads as TGCGCCAGCAGCTTAGGACTAGCCACAGATACGCAGTATTTT.

The chain employs TRBV20-1 and TRBJ2-6; perhaps TRBD1 as D (5 bases). CDR3 length: 14 amino acids. Trimming left V 7 bases short and J 1 base short, with 11 bases between. Germline assignment: CDR1 DFQATT and CDR2 SNEGSKA (reference sequence). CDR3 bases: TGCAGTGGCTCCGACAGTTCTGGGGCCAACGTCCTGACTTTC. This encodes CSGSDSSGANVLTF.

This clonotype occurred many times. The chain has TRBV12-3 or TRBV12-4 and TRBJ1-5, with D tentatively TRBD1 (6 bases). This CDR3 contains 14 residues. V was pared by 5 bases and J by 10 bases, with 18 bases between. CDR3 DNA: TGTGCCAGCAGTCCCCCTCCGGGACAAGCACCCCAGCATTTT. Its protein is CASSPPPGQAPQHF.

In its sample, this clonotype was seen once. CDR3 DNA sequence: TGTGCCAGCAGTTACGCTGGCCGGAACACTGAAGCTTTCTTT. Translating gives CASSYAGRNTEAFF. This chain uses TRBV6-6 with TRBJ1-1; no firm D call. Germline V CDR1 and CDR2: MNHNY, SVGAGI (reference sequence). This CDR3 has 14 amino acids. V was pared by 2 bases and J by 1 base, with 8 bases between.

V and J are TRBV5-4 and TRBJ2-5, with D hard to call. The germline CDR1 and CDR2 sequences are SGHNT and YYREEE (reference sequence). This CDR3 spans 15 amino acids. Between the trimmed V and J ends, which lost 1 base and 2 bases, there was a span of 12 bases. The CDR3 nucleotides are TGTGCCAGCAGCTTGTTACCCAGTCCTCAAGAGACCCAGTACTTC. Encoded protein: CASSLLPSPQETQYF.

This clonotype was detected only a few times. The chain combines TRBV5-1 with TRBJ1-1; possibly TRBD1 for D (6 bases). This CDR3 has 16 amino acids. Trimming took off 0 bases at V and 4 bases at J, with 16 bases between the two ends. CDR1 is SGHRS and CDR2 is YFSETQ in the germline V gene. The CDR3: CASSLDRQAMGTEAFF. CDR3 nucleotides: TGCGCCAGCAGCTTGGACCGACAGGCAATGGGCACTGAAGCTTTCTTT.

Of note for this clonotype: The final CDR3 position lacks the conserved phenylalanine or tryptophan, pointing to a likely read error. Because the CDR3's place on the DNA is in doubt, the DNA is left out and the CDR3 is given as listed by TCRdb. The chain is built from TRBV7-3 and TRBJ2-2; the table's TRBD2 call for D was not verified on the DNA. CDR1 and CDR2 (germline): SGHTA, FQGTGA. The CDR3 has 10 residues if both end residues are counted. CDR3 region: CASSSVAGLA.

In its sample, this clonotype was seen many times. This sequence joins TRBV7-2 and TRBJ1-2; D gene unclear. The CDR3 covers 12 residues. Per germline, CDR1 SGHTA and CDR2 FQGNSA. The V end was cut by 2 bases, the J end by 6 bases, with 7 bases between. CDR3 DNA sequence: TGTGCCAGCAGCTTAAGCAGCCATGGCTACACCTTC. The encoded protein is CASSLSSHGYTF.

CDR3 in DNA: TGTGCCACCCGAGATTACAGGGGGGATAATTCACCCCTCCACTTT. This sequence encodes CATRDYRGDNSPLHF. The chain joins TRBV7-9 to TRBJ1-6, with TRBD1 matching over 8 bases. With V trimmed by 10 bases and J by 5 bases, 10 bases remained unmatched. The CDR3 is 15 residues long. Germline V lookup: CDR1 SEHNR, CDR2 FQNEAQ (reference sequence).

A few counts support this clonotype. This may arise from a read error, as a much more abundant clone is one base away. The chain employs TRBV6-6 and TRBJ1-2, with TRBD1 identical over 9 bases. Germline values: CDR1 MNHNY, CDR2 SVGAGI (reference sequence). This CDR3 contains 13 residues. CDR3 DNA: TGTGCCGGCAGTTACGGGACAGGGCAGGGCTACACCTTC. Protein product: CAGSYGTGQGYTF.

This clonotype was observed at least ten times. The rearrangement joins TRBV10-2 to TRBJ1-5; D uncertain. Germline-derived CDR1 and CDR2 are WSHSY and SAAADI. V dropped 3 bases and J dropped 7 bases, with 7 bases sitting between them. The CDR3 totals 12 residues. CDR3 in DNA: TGCGCCAGCAGTGAACCGAGGCAGCCCCAGCATTTT. The encoded protein is CASSEPRQPQHF.

This clonotype was seen more than once but under ten times. V usage is TRBV5-1 and J usage is TRBJ1-4; 8 bases are shared with TRBD1. V was pared by 5 bases and J by 8 bases, with 14 bases of the junction left unmatched. Germline loops: CDR1 SGHRS, CDR2 YFSETQ. The CDR3 is 16 residues long. Written as DNA, the CDR3 is TGCGCCAGCAGTCGGACAGGGACGGCGGGAGGAGAAAAACTGTTTTTT. Its translation: CASSRTGTAGGEKLFF.

In its sample, this clonotype was seen a few times. The V gene is TRBV7-6, the J gene TRBJ2-2; D is unclear. Germline V gene lookup returns CDR1 SGHVS and CDR2 FNYEAQ. Trimming pared 5 bases from V and 2 bases from J, leaving 15 bases between. The CDR3 sequence is 16 residues long. CDR3 region: CASSQTTKTNTGELFF. In nucleotides, the CDR3 is TGTGCCAGCAGCCAGACCACCAAAACTAACACCGGGGAGCTGTTTTTT.

This clonotype was seen more than once but under ten times. This sequence joins TRBV4-1 and TRBJ2-5; D gene uncertain. Germline CDR1 reads MGHRA; CDR2 reads YSYEKL. V lost 0 bases and J lost 7, with 9 bases in between. The CDR3 runs 13 residues. The CDR3 is CASSQDSYGTQYF. As DNA, the CDR3 is TGCGCCAGCAGCCAAGATAGCTACGGGACCCAGTACTTC.

The chain has TRBV7-2 and TRBJ2-5; 8 bases are shared with TRBD1. CDR1 is SGHTA, CDR2 FQGNSA, per germline. The CDR3 has 17 amino acids. J was trimmed by 5 bases and V by 5 bases; bases with no gene match: 16. The CDR3 coding sequence is TGTGCCAGCAGCCATCCGGACAGGGAATTGGAGGCGGAGACCCAGTACTTC. It codes for CASSHPDRELEAETQYF.